This T cell receptor beta chain is from a study of cytomegalovirus exposure and HLA in healthy donors. Study-level findings and limits: Only CMV serostatus was available as immune exposure information. Certain indistinguishable V segments, among them TRBV6-2 and TRBV6-3, were excluded. The study put 150 to 200 TCR beta chains on its list as cytomegalovirus-associated. High sensitivity and specificity were reportedly achieved when the classifier diagnosed cytomegalovirus status.

The junction had 11 bases not matched to a gene; V was cut back by 6 bases and J by 6 bases. The germline V gene has CDR1 MDHEN and CDR2 SYDVKM. This CDR3 has 16 amino acids. The PCR had 60 Vbeta and 13 Jbeta primers. Libraries were prepared by immunoSEQ multiplex PCR; TCRdb keeps only in-frame clonotypes and omits some of them. The table lists some 150,000 clones, 79% of them singletons, with 6.5% to 7% in the top ten. There are a few counts of this clone. Its target is not known. Sequencing was carried out using PBMCs. The sequence came from a woman in her 40s in good health and CMV-seropositive. The chain is built from TRBV28 and TRBJ1-2; 12 positions match TRBD1. DNA for the CDR3: TGTGCCAGCAGACCCTCTCCGGGACAGGGGGCCGATGGCTACACCTTC. It yields the protein CASRPSPGQGADGYTF.